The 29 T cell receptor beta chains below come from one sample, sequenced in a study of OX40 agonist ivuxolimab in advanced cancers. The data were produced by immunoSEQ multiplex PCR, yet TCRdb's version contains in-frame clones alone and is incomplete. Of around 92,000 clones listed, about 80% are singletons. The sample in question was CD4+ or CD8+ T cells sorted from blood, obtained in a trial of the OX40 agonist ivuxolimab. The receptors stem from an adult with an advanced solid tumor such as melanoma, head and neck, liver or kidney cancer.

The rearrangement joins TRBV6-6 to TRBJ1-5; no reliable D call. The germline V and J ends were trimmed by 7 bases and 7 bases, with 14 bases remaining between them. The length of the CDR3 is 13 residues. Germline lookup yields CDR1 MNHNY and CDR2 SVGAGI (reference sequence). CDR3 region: CASTLRIMQPQHF. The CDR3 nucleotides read TGTGCCAGCACCCTAAGGATTATGCAGCCCCAGCATTTT.

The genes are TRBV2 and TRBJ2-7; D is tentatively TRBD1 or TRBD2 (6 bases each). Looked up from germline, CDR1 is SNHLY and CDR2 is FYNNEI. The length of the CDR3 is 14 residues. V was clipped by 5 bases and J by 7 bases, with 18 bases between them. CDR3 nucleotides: TGTGCCAGCAGTTACGCTCCGGGGGCAGGGGAGCAGTACTTC. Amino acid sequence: CASSYAPGAGEQYF.

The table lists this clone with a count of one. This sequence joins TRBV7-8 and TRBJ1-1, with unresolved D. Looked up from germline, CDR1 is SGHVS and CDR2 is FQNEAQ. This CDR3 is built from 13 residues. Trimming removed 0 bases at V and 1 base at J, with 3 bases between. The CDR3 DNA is TGTGCCAGCAGCTTAGCTGGGAACACTGAAGCTTTCTTT. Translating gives CASSLAGNTEAFF.

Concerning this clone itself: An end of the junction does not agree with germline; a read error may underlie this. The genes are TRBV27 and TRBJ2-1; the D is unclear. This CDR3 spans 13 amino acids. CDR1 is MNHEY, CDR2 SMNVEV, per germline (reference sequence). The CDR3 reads CASSLNTKSIRIF. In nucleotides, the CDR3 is TGTGCCAGCAGTTTAAACACCAAATCCATACGGATCTTC.

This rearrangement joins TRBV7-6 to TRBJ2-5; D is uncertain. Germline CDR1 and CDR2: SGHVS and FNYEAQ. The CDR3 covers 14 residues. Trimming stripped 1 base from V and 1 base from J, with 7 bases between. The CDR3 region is CASSLVVFQETQYF. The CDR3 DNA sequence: TGTGCCAGCAGCTTAGTAGTTTTCCAAGAGACCCAGTACTTC.

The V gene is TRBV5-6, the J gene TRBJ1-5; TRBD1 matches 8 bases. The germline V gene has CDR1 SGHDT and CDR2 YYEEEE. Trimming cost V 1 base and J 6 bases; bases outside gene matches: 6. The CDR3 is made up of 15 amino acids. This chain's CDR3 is CASSLMDRVGQPQHF. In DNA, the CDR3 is TGTGCCAGCAGCTTGATGGACAGGGTGGGTCAGCCCCAGCATTTT.

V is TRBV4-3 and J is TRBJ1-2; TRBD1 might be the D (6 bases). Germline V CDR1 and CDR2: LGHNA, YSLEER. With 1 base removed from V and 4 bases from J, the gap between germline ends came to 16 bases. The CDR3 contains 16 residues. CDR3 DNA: TGCGCCAGCAGCCAAGGGTTGGGGGCGCAAGGCTATGGCTACACCTTC. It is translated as CASSQGLGAQGYGYTF.

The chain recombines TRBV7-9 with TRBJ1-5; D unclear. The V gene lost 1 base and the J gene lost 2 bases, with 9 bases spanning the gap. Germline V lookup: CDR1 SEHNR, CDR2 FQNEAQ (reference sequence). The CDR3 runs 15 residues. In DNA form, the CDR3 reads TGTGCCAGCAGCTTAGGCACGGACGGCAATCAGCCCCAGCATTTT. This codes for CASSLGTDGNQPQHF.

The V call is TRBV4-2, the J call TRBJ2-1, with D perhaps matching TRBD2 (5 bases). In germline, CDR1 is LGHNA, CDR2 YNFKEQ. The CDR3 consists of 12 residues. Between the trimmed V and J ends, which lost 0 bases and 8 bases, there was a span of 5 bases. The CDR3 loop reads CASSQDGDEQFF. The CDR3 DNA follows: TGTGCCAGCAGCCAAGACGGGGATGAGCAGTTCTTC.

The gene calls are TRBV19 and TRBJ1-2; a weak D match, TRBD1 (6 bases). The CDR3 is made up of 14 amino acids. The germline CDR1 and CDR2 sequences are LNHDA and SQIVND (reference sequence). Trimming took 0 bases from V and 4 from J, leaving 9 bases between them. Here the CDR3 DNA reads TGTGCCAGTAGTATAGATGGGACACGCTATGGCTACACCTTC. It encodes CASSIDGTRYGYTF.

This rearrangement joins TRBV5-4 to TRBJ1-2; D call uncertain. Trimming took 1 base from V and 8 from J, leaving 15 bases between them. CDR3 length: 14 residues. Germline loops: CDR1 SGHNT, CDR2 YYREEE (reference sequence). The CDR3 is CASSLSGGGEGYTF. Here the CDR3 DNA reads TGTGCCAGCAGCTTGTCAGGAGGTGGAGAAGGCTACACCTTC.

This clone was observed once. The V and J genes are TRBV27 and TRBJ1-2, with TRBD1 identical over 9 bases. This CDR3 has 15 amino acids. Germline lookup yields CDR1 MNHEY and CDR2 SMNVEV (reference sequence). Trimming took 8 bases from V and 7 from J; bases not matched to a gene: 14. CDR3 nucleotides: TGTGCCAGCGGCCGGGACAGGGCCCTTTGGGGTGGCTACACCTTC. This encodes CASGRDRALWGGYTF.

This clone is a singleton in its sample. The CDR3 nucleotides are TGTGCCAGCAGCCCTAGCGGCCAAGAGACCCAGTACTTC. As protein: CASSPSGQETQYF. V usage is TRBV6-5 and J usage is TRBJ2-5, with 7 bases identical to TRBD2. V gave up 6 bases and J gave up 1 base; unmatched junction bases: 2. The germline V gene encodes CDR1 MNHEY and CDR2 SVGAGI. The CDR3 length is 13 residues.

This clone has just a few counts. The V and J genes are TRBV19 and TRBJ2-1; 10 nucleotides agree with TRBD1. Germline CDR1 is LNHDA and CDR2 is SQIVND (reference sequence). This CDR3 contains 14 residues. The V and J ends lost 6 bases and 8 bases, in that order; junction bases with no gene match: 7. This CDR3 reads CASRKTGGNDEQFF. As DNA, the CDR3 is TGTGCCAGTAGGAAGACAGGGGGCAATGATGAGCAGTTCTTC. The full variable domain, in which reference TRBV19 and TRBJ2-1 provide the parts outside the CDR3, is DGGITQSPKYLFRKEGQNVTLSCEQNLNHDAMYWYRQDPGQGLRLIYYSQIVNDFQKGDIAEGYSVSREKKESFPLTVTSAQKNPTAFYLCASRKTGGNDEQFFGPGTRLTVL.

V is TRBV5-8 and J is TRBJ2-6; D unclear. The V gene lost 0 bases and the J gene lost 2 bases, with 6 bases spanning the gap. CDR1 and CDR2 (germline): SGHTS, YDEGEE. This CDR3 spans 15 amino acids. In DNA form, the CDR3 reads TGTGCCAGCAGCTTGGACTCTACTGGGGCCAACGTCCTGACTTTC. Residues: CASSLDSTGANVLTF.

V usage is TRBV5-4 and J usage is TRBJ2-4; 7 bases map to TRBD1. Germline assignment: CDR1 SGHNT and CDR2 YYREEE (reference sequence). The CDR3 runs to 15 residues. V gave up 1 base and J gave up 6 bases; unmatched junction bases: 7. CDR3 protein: CASSLMTGSRNIQYF. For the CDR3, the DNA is TGTGCCAGCAGCTTGATGACAGGGTCTCGAAACATTCAGTACTTC.

The CDR3 reads CASTGGGTYNSPLHF. In nucleotides, the CDR3 is TGTGCCAGCACCGGCGGGGGGACATATAATTCACCCCTCCACTTT. The V call is TRBV2, the J call TRBJ1-6, with TRBD1 as a possible D gene (6 bases). Between the trimmed V and J ends, which lost 7 bases and 4 bases, there was a span of 14 bases. Germline loops: CDR1 SNHLY, CDR2 FYNNEI. The CDR3 extends over 15 amino acids.

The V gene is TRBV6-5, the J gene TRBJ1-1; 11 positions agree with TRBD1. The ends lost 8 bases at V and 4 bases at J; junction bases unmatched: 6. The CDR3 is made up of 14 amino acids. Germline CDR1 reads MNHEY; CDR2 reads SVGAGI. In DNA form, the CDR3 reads TGTGCCAGCGGGCGGGACAGGGGGTTCACTGAAGCTTTCTTT. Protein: CASGRDRGFTEAFF.

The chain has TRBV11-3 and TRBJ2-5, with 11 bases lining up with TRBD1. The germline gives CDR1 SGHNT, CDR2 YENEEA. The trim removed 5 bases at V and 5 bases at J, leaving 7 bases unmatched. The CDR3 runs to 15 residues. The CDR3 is CASSAGQGAGETQYF. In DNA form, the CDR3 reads TGTGCCAGCAGCGCTGGACAGGGGGCAGGGGAGACCCAGTACTTC.

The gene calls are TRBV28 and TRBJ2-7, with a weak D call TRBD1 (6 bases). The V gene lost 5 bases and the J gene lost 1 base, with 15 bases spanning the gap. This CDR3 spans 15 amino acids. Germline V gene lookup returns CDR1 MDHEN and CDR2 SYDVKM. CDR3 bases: TGTGCCAGCAGTAGCCCTCCTGACAGGTCCTACGAGCAGTACGTC. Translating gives CASSSPPDRSYEQYV.

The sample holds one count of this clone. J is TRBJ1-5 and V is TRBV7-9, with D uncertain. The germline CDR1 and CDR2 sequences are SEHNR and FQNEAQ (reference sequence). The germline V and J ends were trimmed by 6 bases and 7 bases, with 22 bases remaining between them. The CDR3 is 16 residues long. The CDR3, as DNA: TGTGCCAGCAGACCCAGAGAGGGTTGGGGTAGGCAGCCCCAGCATTTT. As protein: CASRPREGWGRQPQHF.

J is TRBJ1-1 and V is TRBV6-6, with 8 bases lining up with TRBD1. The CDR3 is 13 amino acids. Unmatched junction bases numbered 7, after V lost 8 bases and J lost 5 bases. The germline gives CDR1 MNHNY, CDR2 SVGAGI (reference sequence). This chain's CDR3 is CASGGQANTEAFF. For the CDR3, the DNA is TGTGCCAGCGGGGGACAGGCCAATACTGAAGCTTTCTTT.

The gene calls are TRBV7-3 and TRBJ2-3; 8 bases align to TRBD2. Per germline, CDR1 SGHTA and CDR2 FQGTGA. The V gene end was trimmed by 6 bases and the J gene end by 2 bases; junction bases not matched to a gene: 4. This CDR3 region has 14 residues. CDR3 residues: CASRSRGDTDTQYF. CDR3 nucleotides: TGTGCCAGCAGGTCGCGGGGGGACACAGATACGCAGTATTTT.

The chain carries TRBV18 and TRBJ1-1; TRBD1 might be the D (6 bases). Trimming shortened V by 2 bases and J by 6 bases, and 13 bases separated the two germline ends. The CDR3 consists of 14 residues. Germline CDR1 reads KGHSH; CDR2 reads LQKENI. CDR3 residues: CASSPGLGTPEAFF. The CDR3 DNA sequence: TGTGCCAGCTCACCAGGGCTAGGGACACCTGAAGCTTTCTTT.

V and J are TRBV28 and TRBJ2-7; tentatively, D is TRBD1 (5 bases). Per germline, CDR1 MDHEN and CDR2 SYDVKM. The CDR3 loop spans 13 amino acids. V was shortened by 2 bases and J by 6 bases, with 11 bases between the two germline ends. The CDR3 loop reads CASSLQQEGEQYV. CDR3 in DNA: TGTGCCAGCAGTTTACAACAGGAAGGCGAGCAGTACGTC.

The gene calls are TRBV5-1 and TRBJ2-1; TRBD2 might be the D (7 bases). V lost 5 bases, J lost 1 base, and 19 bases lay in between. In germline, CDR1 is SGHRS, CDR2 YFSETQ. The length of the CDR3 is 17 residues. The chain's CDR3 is CASRRGGAGRSYNEQFF. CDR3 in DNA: TGCGCCAGCAGAAGGGGGGGGGCCGGGCGATCCTACAATGAGCAGTTCTTC.

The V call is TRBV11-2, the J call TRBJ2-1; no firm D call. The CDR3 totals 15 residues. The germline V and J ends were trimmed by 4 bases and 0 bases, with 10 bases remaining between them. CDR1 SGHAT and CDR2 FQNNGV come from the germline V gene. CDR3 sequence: CASSSLRSSYNEQFF. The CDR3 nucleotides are TGTGCCAGCAGCTCACTTAGAAGCTCCTACAATGAGCAGTTCTTC.

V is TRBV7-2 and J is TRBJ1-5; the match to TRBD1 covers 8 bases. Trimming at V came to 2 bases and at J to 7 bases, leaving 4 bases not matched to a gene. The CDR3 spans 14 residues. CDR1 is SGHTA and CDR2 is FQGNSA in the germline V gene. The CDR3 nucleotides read TGTGCCAGCAGCTTAACCCAGGGGGCGCAGCCCCAGCATTTT. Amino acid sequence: CASSLTQGAQPQHF.

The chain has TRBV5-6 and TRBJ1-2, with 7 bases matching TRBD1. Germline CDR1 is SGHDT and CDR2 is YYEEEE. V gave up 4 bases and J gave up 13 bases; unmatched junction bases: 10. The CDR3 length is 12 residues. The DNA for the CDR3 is TGTGCCAGCAGCCCCGGGACAGATTTGATCACCTTC. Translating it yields CASSPGTDLITF.